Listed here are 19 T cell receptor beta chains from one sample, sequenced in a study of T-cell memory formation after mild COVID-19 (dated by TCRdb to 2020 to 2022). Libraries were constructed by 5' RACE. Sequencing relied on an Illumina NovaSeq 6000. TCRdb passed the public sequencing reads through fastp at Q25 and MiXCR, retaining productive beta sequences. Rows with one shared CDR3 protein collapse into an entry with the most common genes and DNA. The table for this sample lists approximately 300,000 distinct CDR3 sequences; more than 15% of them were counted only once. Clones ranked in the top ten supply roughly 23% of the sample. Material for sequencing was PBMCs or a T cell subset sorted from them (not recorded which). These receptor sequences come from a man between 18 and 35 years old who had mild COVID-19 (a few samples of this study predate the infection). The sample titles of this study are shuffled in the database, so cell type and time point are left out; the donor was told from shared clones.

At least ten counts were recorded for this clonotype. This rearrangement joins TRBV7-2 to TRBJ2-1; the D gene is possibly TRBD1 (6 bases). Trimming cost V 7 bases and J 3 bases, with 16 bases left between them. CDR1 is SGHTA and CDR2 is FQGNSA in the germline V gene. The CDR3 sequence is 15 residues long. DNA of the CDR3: TGTGCCAGCACCATCCCAAGGGGGTTCTACAATGAGCAGTTCTTC. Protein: CASTIPRGFYNEQFF.

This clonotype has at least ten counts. The CDR3 spells CASSGGGNEQFF. Here the CDR3 DNA reads TGTGCCAGCAGCGGGGGGGGCAATGAGCAGTTCTTC. The chain employs TRBV7-2 and TRBJ2-1, with 7 bases fitting TRBD2. Germline assignment: CDR1 SGHTA and CDR2 FQGNSA. The CDR3 is made up of 12 amino acids. V gave up 5 bases and J gave up 6 bases; unmatched junction bases: 1.

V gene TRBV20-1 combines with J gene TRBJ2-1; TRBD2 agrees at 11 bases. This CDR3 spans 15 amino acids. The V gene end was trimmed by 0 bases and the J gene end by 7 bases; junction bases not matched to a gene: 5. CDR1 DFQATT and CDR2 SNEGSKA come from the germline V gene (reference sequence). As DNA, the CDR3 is TGCAGTGCTAGAGATTACACTAGCGGGGGTAATGAGCAGTTCTTC. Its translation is CSARDYTSGGNEQFF.

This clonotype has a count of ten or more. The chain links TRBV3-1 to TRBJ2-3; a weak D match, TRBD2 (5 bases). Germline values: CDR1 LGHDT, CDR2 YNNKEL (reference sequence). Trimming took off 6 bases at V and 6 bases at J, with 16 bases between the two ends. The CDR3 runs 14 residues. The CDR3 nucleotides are TGTGCCAGCAGTTTGATATCCGGGGAGGATACGCAGTATTTT. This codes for CASSLISGEDTQYF.

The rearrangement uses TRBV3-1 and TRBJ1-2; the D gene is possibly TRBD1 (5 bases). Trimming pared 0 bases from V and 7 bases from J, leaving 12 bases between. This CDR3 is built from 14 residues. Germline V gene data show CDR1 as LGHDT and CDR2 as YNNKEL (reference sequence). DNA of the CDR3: TGTGCCAGCAGCCAAGAGTGGGGAGGGGCTGGCTACACCTTC. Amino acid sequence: CASSQEWGGAGYTF.

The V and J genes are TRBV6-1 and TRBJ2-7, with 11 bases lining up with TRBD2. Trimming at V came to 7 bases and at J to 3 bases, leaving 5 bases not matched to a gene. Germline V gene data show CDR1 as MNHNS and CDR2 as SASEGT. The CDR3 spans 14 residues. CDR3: CASIPLAGGYEQYF. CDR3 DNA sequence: TGTGCCAGCATCCCCCTAGCGGGGGGCTACGAGCAGTACTTC.

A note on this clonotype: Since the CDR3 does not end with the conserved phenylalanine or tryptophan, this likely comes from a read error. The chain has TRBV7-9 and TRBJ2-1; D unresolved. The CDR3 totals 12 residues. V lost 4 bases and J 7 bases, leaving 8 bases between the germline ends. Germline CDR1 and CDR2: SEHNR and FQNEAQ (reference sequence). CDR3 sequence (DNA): TGTGCCAGCAGCTCGGCAGGAAATGAGCAGTTCTTA. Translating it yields CASSSAGNEQFL.

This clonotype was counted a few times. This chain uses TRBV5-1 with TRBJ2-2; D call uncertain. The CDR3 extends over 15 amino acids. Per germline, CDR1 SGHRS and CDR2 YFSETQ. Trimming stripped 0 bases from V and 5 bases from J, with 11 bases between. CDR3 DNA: TGCGCCAGCAGCTTGGCCGAGGTGAAAACCGGGGAGCTGTTTTTT. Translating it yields CASSLAEVKTGELFF.

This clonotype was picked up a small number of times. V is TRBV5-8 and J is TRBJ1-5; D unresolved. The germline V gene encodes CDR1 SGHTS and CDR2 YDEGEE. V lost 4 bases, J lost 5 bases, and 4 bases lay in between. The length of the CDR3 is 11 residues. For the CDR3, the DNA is TGTGCCAGCAGCGATCATCAGCCCCAGCATTTT. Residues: CASSDHQPQHF.

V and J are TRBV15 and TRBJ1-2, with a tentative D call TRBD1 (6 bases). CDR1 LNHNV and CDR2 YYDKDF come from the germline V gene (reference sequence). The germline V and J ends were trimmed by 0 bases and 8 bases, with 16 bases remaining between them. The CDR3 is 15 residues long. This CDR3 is CATSREWARGEGYTF. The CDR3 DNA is TGTGCCACCAGCAGAGAGTGGGCCAGGGGAGAGGGCTACACCTTC.

In DNA form, the CDR3 reads TGCGCCAGCAGCCAAGGAGGCAGGGGGGCTGGGGCCAACGTCCTGACTTTC. This codes for CASSQGGRGAGANVLTF. This chain joins TRBV4-1 and TRBJ2-6; D perhaps matches TRBD1 (7 bases). Germline-derived CDR1 and CDR2 are MGHRA and YSYEKL. Trimming removed 1 base from V and 2 bases from J, with 12 bases in between. CDR3 size: 17 residues.

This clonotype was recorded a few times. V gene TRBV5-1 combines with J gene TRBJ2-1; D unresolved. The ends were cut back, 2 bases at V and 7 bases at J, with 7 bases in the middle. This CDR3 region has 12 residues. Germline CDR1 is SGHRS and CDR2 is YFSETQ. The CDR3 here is CASSLARNEQFF. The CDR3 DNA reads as TGCGCCAGCAGCTTAGCACGGAATGAGCAGTTCTTC. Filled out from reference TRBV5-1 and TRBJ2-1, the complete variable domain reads KAGVTQTPRYLIKTRGQQVTLSCSPISGHRSVSWYQQTPGQGLQFLFEYFSETQRNKGNFPGRFSGRQFSNSRSEMNVSTLELGDSALYLCASSLARNEQFFGPGTRLTVL.

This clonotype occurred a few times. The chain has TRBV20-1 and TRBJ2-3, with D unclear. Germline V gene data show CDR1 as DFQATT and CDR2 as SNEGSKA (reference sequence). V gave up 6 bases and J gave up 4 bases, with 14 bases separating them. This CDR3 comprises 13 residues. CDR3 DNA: TGCAGTGCCCTTGAAGGAAGGGCAGATACGCAGTATTTT. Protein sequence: CSALEGRADTQYF.

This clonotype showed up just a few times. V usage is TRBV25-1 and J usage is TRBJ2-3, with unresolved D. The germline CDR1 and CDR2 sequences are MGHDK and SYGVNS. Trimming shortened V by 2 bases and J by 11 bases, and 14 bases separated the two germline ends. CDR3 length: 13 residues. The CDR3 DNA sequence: TGTGCCAGCAGTGAAGGCTGGGCTAGTCTGCAGTATTTT. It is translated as CASSEGWASLQYF.

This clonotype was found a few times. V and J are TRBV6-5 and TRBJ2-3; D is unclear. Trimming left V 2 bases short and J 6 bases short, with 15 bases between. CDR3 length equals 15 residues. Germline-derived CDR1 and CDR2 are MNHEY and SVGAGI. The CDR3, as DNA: TGTGCCAGCAGTTACCAGCCCCCCTCTCTGGATACGCAGTATTTT. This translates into CASSYQPPSLDTQYF.

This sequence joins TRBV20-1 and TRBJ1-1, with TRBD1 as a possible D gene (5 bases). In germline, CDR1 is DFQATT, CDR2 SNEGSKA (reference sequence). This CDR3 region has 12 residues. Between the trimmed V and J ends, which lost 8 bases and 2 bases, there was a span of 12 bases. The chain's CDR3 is CSRGDRNTEAFF. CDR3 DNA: TGCAGTCGGGGAGACAGAAACACTGAAGCTTTCTTT.

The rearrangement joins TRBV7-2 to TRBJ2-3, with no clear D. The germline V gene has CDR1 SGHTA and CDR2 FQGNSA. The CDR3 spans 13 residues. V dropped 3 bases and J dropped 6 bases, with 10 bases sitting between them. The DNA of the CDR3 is TGTGCCAGCAGCTTTAACAGTTTTGATACGCAGTATTTT. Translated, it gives CASSFNSFDTQYF.

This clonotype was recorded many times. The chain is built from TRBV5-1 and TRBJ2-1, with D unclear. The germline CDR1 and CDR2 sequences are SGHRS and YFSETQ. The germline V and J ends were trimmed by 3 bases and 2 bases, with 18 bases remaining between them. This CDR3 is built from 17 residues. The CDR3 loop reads CASSSDVSGLTYNEQFF. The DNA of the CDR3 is TGCGCCAGCAGCTCGGATGTGTCCGGGCTTACCTACAATGAGCAGTTCTTC. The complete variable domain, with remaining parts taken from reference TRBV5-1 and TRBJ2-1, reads KAGVTQTPRYLIKTRGQQVTLSCSPISGHRSVSWYQQTPGQGLQFLFEYFSETQRNKGNFPGRFSGRQFSNSRSEMNVSTLELGDSALYLCASSSDVSGLTYNEQFFGPGTRLTVL.

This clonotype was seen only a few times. CDR3 in amino acids: CSVIPRENTEAFF. The CDR3 DNA reads TGCAGCGTTATCCCCAGGGAGAACACTGAAGCTTTCTTT. This chain connects TRBV29-1 to TRBJ1-1; D may be TRBD1 (5 bases). The CDR3 spans 13 residues. Germline-derived CDR1 and CDR2 are SQVTM and ANQGSEA. The V end was cut by 5 bases, the J end by 1 base, with 11 bases between.